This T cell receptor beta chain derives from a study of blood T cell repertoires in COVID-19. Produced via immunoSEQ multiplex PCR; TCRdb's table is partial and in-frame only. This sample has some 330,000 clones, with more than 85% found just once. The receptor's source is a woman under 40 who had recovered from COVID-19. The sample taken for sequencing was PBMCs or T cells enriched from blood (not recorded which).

In DNA, the CDR3 is TGTGCCAGCAGCGTAGCGACAGGGGCGGAAAAACTGTTTTTT. This translates into CASSVATGAEKLFF. This chain connects TRBV9 to TRBJ1-4; 8 nucleotides match TRBD1. Germline CDR1 reads SGDLS; CDR2 reads YYNGEE. This CDR3 has 14 residues. V was pared by 0 bases and J by 8 bases, with 3 bases of the junction left unmatched.